The present entry profiles one T cell receptor beta chain with its context. The CDR3 is 16 amino acids. CDR1 and CDR2 (germline): GTSNPN, SVGIG (reference sequence). Trimming removed 2 bases from V and 4 bases from J, with 20 bases in between. The sample originates from a study of blood T cell repertoires in COVID-19. Turning to the study itself: Acute and convalescent COVID-19 samples came from the United States, Italy and Spain.

Authors' analysis steps: Using reference gene primer amplification, nucleated cell counts were estimated. The protocol was immunoSEQ multiplex PCR, while the TCRdb copy is restricted to in-frame clones and leaves out a portion. V and J calls and clone size are those listed in that table; D and trimming were worked out from the DNA. The repertoire holds around 170,000 clones, with about 87% as singletons. The receptor's source is a man in his fifties or sixties with acute or convalescent COVID-19. Sequencing input: peripheral blood. V is TRBV30 and J is TRBJ1-2; possibly TRBD1 for D (5 bases). The CDR3 DNA follows: TGTGCCTGGAGTCCCAAAGGCAGGGCGACCCTCTATGGCTACACCTTC. This sequence encodes CAWSPKGRATLYGYTF.